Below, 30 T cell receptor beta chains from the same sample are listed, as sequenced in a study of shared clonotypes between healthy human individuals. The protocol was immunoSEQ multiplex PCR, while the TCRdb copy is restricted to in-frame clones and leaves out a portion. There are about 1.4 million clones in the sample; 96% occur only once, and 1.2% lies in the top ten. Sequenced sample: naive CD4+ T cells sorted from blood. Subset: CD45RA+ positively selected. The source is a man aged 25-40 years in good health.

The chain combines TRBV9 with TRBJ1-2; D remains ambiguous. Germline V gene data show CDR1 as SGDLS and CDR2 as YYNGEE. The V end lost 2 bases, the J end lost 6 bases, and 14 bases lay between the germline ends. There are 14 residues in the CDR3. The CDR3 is CASSVDASIHGYTF. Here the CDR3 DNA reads TGTGCCAGCAGCGTTGACGCCTCGATTCATGGCTACACCTTC.

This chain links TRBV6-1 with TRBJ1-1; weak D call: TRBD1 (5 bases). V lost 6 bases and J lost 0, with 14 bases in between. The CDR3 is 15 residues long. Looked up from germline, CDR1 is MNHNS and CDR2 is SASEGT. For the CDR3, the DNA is TGTGCCAGCAGCCCGACGACAGCTATGAACACTGAAGCTTTCTTT. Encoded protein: CASSPTTAMNTEAFF.

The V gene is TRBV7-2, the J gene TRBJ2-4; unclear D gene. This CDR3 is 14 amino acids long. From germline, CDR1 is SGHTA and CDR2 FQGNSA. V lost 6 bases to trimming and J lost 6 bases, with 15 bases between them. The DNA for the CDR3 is TGTGCCAGCAGTCCAGGCGGCACCTTAAACATTCAGTACTTC. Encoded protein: CASSPGGTLNIQYF. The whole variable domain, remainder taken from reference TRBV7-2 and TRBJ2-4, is GAGVSQSPSNKVTEKGKDVELRCDPISGHTALYWYRQSLGQGLEFLIYFQGNSAPDKSGLPSDRFSAERTGGSVSTLTIQRTQQEDSAVYLCASSPGGTLNIQYFGAGTRLSVL.

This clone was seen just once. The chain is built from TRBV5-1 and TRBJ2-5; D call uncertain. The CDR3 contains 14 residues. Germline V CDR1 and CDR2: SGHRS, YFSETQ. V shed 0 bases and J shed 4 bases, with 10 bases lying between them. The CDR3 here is CASSLAPGSETQYF. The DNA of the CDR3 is TGCGCCAGCAGCTTGGCCCCGGGCTCAGAGACCCAGTACTTC.

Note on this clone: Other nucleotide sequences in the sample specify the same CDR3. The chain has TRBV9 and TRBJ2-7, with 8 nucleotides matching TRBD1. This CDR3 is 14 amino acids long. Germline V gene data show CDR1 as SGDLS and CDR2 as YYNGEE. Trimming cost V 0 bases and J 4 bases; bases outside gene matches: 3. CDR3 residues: CASSVATGGYEQYF. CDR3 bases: TGTGCCAGCAGCGTAGCAACAGGGGGGTACGAGCAGTACTTC. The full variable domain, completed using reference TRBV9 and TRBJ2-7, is DSGVTQTPKHLITATGQRVTLRCSPRSGDLSVYWYQQSLDQGLQFLIQYYNGEERAKGNILERFSAQQFPDLHSELNLSSLELGDSALYFCASSVATGGYEQYFGPGTRLTVT.

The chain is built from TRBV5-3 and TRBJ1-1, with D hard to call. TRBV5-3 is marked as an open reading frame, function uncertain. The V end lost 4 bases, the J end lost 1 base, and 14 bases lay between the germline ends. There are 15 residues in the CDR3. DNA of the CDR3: TGTGCCAGAAGCGACGACACCCAGAGGAACACTGAAGCTTTCTTT. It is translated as CARSDDTQRNTEAFF.

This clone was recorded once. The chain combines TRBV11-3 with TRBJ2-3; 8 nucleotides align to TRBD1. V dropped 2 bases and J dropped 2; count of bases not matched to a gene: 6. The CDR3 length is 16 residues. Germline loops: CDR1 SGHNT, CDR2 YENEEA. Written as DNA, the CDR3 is TGTGCCAGCAGCTTATTCAGGGGGCGTATCACAGATACGCAGTATTTT. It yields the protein CASSLFRGRITDTQYF.

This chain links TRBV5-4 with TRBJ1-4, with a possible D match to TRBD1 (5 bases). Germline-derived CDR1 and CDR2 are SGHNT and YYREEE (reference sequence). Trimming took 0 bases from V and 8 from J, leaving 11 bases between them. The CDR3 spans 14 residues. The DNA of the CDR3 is TGTGCCAGCAGCTTGGGGACGGAGGGGGAAAAACTGTTTTTT. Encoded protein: CASSLGTEGEKLFF. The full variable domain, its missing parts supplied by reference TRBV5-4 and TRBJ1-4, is ETGVTQSPTHLIKTRGQQVTLRCSSQSGHNTVSWYQQALGQGPQFIFQYYREEENGRGNFPPRFSGLQFPNYSSELNVNALELDDSALYLCASSLGTEGEKLFFGSGTQLSVL.

This CDR3 reads CASSLGSTSGAYEQYF. The CDR3 coding sequence is TGTGCCAGCAGCTTGGGTTCAACTAGCGGGGCCTACGAGCAGTACTTC. The gene calls are TRBV7-9 and TRBJ2-7; 10 nucleotides match TRBD2. The CDR3 has 16 amino acids. V shed 3 bases and J 2 bases; nucleotides not matched to a gene: 7. Germline CDR1 is SEHNR and CDR2 is FQNEAQ (reference sequence).

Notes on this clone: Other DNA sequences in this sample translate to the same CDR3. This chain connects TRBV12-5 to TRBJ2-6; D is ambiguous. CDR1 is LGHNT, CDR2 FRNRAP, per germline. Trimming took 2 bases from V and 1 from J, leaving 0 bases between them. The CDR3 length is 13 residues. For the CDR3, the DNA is TGTGCTAGTGGTTTGTCTGGGGCCAACGTCCTGACTTTC. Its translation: CASGLSGANVLTF.

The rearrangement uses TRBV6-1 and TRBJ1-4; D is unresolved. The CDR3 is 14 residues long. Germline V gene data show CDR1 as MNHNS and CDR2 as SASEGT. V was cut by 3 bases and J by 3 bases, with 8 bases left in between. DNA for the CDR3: TGTGCCAGCAGTGAGGGTTCGGCTAATGAAAAACTGTTTTTT. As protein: CASSEGSANEKLFF.

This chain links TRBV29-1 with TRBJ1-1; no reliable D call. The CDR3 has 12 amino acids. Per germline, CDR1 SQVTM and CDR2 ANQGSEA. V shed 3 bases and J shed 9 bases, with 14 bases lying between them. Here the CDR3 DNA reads TGCAGCGTTGACAGGCACGGGGAGAAAGCTTTCTTT. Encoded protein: CSVDRHGEKAFF. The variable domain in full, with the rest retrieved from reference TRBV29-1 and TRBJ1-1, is SAVISQKPSRDICQRGTSLTIQCQVDSQVTMMFWYRQQPGQSLTLIATANQGSEATYESGFVIDKFPISRPNLTFSTLTVSNMSPEDSSIYLCSVDRHGEKAFFGQGTRLTVV.

The CDR3 spells CASSPKQRDRVTGELFF. The CDR3 nucleotides read TGTGCCAGCAGCCCCAAACAACGGGACAGGGTAACCGGGGAGCTGTTTTTT. The rearrangement uses TRBV7-9 and TRBJ2-2; 9 bases are shared with TRBD1. Unmatched junction bases numbered 12, after V lost 5 bases and J lost 5 bases. The CDR3 is 17 residues long. In germline, CDR1 is SEHNR, CDR2 FQNEAQ (reference sequence).

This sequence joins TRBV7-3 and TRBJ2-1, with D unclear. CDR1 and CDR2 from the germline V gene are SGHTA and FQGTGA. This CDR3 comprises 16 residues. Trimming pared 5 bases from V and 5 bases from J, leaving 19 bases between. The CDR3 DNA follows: TGTGCCAGCAGCCCAGTTCCCCTAGAATCCCACAATGAGCAGTTCTTC. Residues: CASSPVPLESHNEQFF.

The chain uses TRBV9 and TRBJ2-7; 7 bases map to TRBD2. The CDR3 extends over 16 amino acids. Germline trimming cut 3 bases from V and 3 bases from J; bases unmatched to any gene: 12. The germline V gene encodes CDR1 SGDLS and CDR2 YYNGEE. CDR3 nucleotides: TGTGCCAGCAGCGCCCAATCGGCTAGCGGTAACTACGAGCAGTACTTC. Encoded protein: CASSAQSASGNYEQYF. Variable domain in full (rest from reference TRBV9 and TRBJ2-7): DSGVTQTPKHLITATGQRVTLRCSPRSGDLSVYWYQQSLDQGLQFLIQYYNGEERAKGNILERFSAQQFPDLHSELNLSSLELGDSALYFCASSAQSASGNYEQYFGPGTRLTVT.

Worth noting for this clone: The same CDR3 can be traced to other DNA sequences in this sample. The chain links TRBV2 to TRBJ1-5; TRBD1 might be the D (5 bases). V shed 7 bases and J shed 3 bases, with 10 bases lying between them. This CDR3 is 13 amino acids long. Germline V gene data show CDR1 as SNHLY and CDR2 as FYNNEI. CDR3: CASMGQANQPQHF. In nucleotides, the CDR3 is TGTGCCAGCATGGGGCAGGCCAATCAGCCCCAGCATTTT.

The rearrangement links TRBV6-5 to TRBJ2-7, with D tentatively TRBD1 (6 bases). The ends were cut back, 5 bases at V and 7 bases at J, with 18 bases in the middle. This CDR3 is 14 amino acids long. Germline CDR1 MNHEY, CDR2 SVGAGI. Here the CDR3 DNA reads TGTGCCAGCAGTGCACTGAGGGAAGGGGGTGAGCAGTACTTC. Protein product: CASSALREGGEQYF.

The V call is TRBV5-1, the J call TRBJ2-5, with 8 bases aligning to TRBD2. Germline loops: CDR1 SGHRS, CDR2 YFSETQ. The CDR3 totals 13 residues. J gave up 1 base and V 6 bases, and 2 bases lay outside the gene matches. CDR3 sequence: CASTGGAQETQYF. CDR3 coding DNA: TGCGCCAGCACCGGGGGGGCCCAAGAGACCCAGTACTTC.

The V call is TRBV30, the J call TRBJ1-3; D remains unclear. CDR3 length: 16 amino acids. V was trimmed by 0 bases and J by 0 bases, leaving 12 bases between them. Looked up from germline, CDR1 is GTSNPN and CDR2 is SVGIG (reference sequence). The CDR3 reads CAWSVRGGSSGNTIYF. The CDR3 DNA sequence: TGTGCCTGGAGTGTACGAGGCGGCAGCTCTGGAAACACCATATATTTT.

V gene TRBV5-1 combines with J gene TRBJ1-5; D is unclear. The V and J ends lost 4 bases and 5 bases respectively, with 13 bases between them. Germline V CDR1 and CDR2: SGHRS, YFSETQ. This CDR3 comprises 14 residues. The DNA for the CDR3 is TGCGCCAGCAGCCCGGGCGGAAGGGATCAGCCCCAGCATTTT. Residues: CASSPGGRDQPQHF.

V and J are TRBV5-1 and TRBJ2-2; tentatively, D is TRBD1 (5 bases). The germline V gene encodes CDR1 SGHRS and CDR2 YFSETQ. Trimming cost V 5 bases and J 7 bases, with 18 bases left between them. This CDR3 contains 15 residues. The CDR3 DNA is TGCGCCAGCAGTAGGGTCGCAGGGCAGATCGGGGAGCTGTTTTTT. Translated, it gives CASSRVAGQIGELFF.

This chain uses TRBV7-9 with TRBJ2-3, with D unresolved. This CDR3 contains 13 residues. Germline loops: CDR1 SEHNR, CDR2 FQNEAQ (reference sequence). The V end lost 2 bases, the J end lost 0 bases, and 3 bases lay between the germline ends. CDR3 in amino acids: CASSLMSTDTQYF. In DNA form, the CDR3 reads TGTGCCAGCAGCTTAATGAGCACAGATACGCAGTATTTT.

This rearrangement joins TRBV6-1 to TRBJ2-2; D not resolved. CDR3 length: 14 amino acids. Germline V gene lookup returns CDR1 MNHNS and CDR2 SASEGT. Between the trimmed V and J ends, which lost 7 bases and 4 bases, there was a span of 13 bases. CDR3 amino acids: CASTSFGVTGELFF. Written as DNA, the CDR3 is TGTGCCAGCACCAGCTTCGGAGTCACCGGGGAGCTGTTTTTT.

The CDR3 is CATSRERTGALYEQYF. The CDR3 bases are TGTGCCACCAGCAGAGAAAGGACAGGGGCCCTCTACGAGCAGTACTTC. This chain joins TRBV15 and TRBJ2-7; 9 nucleotides align to TRBD1. Unmatched junction bases numbered 6, after V lost 0 bases and J lost 3 bases. The CDR3 runs 16 residues. The germline V gene has CDR1 LNHNV and CDR2 YYDKDF (reference sequence).

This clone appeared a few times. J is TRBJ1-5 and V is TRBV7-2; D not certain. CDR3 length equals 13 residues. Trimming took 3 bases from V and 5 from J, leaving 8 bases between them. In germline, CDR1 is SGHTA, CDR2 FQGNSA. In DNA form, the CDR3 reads TGTGCCAGCAGCTTTGGGAGTGATCAGCCCCAGCATTTT. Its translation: CASSFGSDQPQHF.

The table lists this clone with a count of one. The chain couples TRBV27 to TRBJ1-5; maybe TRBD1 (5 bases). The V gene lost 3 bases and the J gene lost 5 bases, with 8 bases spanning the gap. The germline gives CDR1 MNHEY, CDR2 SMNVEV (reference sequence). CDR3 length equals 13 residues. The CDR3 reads CASSFSGHQPQHF. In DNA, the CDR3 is TGTGCCAGCAGTTTTTCGGGACATCAGCCCCAGCATTTT.

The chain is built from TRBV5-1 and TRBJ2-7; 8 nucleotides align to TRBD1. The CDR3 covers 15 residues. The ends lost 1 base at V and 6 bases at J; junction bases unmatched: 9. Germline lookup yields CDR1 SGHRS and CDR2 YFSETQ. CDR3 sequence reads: CASSLLQGAVGEQYF. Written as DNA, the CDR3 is TGCGCCAGCAGCTTGCTTCAGGGGGCTGTAGGCGAGCAGTACTTC.

DNA of the CDR3: TGCAGTGCTCTTCGTAGCGAGACCCAGTACTTC. It codes for CSALRSETQYF. The chain has TRBV20-1 and TRBJ2-5; unclear D gene. This CDR3 region has 11 residues. V was clipped by 5 bases and J by 5 bases, with 9 bases between them. Germline assignment: CDR1 DFQATT and CDR2 SNEGSKA (reference sequence).

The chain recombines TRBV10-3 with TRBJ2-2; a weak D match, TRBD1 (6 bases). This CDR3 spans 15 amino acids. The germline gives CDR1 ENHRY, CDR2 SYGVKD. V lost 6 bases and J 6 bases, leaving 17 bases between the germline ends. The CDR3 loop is CAIRVRDNSSGELFF. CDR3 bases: TGTGCCATCAGGGTCCGGGACAACTCTTCCGGGGAGCTGTTTTTT.

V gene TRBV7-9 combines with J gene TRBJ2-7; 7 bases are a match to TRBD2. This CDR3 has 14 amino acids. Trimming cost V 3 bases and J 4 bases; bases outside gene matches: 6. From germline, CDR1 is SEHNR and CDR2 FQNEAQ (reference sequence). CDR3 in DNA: TGTGCCAGCAGCTTCGGTAGCGGGCCATACGAGCAGTACTTC. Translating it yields CASSFGSGPYEQYF.